This T cell receptor (beta chain) derives from a study of neurological immune-mediated disorders (dated by TCRdb to the late 2010s). About the study as a whole: Using UMI-based sequencing, the study compared peripheral blood TCR-beta repertoires from patients with HTLV-I-associated myelopathy (HAM/TSP), patients with multiple sclerosis, and healthy controls. Of the 65 to 70 subjects in the cohort, about 14 were HAM/TSP patients, roughly 35 were multiple sclerosis patients, and some 20 were healthy controls. Longitudinal samples, technical triplicates and paired sorted CD4+ and CD8+ T-cell subsets, alongside PBMC samples, were included among the approximately 99 TCR-beta libraries.

Blood bank volunteers in Maryland, USA served as the healthy controls. Libraries from unsorted PBMCs were made from 2 million PBMCs kept in RNAlater at -80 degrees C until RNA extraction. Peripheral blood underwent Ficoll-Hypaque density gradient centrifugation to isolate PBMCs, which were then cryopreserved in liquid nitrogen. Broad study findings and their caveats: Across subjects, expanded clones never shared an identical CDR3 amino acid sequence, which suggests that the TCR-beta repertoires in every group were private. TCR clonal expansion was greatest in HAM/TSP patients and smallest in MS patients, who ranked below even healthy controls.

The CDR3 covers 13 residues, taking in both the cysteine and the phenylalanine. Of all the DNA, just the CDR3 is kept, 39 bases in frame from base 1. Trimming at the junction amounts to 4 bases on V and 11 bases on J, and the germline ends lie 15 bases apart. The germline V gene encodes CDR1 MDHEN and CDR2 SYDVKM. To synthesize cDNA, template-switch 5'RACE was performed with a primer carrying a 10-nucleotide random unique molecular identifier so that each TCR transcript was tagged. Over 200 million TCR-beta sequences, covering 15-18 subjects, were produced in each sequencing run. The RNeasy kit was used to extract total RNA. The KAPA Real-time Library Amplification kit was used to amplify TCR-beta VDJ regions with primers targeting the TCR constant region and the 5'RACE anchor. A first PCR added sample indexes and Illumina adaptors, after which a second PCR increased the library yield. The roughly 650 bp TCR product was size-selected on a 2% E-gel SizeSelection system after Ampure bead purification. Before pooling, library quality was checked on a Bioanalyzer, concentration was measured with Qubit, and libraries were quantified with the Kapa Library Quantification kit. An Illumina HiSeq 2500 was used to sequence the libraries paired-end at 2 x 150 bp. To increase sequence diversity, roughly 24-30% phiX was spiked into each library pool. The study's processing was this. Quality-filtered reads were processed with the UMI-based MiGEC pipeline, and over 90% of raw TCR sequences were removed by the MiGEC pipeline during error correction. IMGT germline references were used for alignment of VDJ genes, and clonotypes were defined by a unique CDR3 amino acid sequence together with V-J genes. VDJtools evaluated clonal expansion, Shannon diversity and CDR3 relatedness (CalcPairwiseDistances, ClusterSamples); CLCbio workbench built phylogenetic trees. Clones with at least 8 unique UMIs were defined as expanded, with this threshold being based on coefficient-of-variation modelling across technical triplicates. TCRdb took the public reads, trimmed them with fastp at Q25, ran MiXCR for clone calling and kept in-frame beta chains. Rows merge per CDR3 protein into single entries with the most common DNA and genes. The V and J calls and clone size are TCRdb's, not the authors'. This sample has about 77,000 distinct CDR3 sequences in its table, and roughly 9.5% of those were observed once. In total, the top ten clones hold about 1.8% of the sample.

This clonotype was seen at least ten times. Its antigen remains undetermined. The sample holds no much larger clone one base away, and base qualities are not on file. The clonotype was recovered from a man over 45 in good health. This chain joins TRBV28 to TRBJ2-1, with the identity of the D gene unclear. The sequencing input was PBMCs. The CDR3 corresponds to CASSYLPTAQQFF. The DNA sequence is as follows: TGTGCCAGCAGTTACCTCCCCACGGCCCAGCAGTTCTTC. The CDR3, completed at both ends by the reference TRBV28 and TRBJ2-1 genes, gives the full variable domain DVKVTQSSRYLVKRTGEKVFLECVQDMDHENMFWYRQDPGLGLRLIYFSYDVKMKEKGDIPEGYSVSREKKERFSLILESASTNQTSMYLCASSYLPTAQQFFGPGTRLTVL.